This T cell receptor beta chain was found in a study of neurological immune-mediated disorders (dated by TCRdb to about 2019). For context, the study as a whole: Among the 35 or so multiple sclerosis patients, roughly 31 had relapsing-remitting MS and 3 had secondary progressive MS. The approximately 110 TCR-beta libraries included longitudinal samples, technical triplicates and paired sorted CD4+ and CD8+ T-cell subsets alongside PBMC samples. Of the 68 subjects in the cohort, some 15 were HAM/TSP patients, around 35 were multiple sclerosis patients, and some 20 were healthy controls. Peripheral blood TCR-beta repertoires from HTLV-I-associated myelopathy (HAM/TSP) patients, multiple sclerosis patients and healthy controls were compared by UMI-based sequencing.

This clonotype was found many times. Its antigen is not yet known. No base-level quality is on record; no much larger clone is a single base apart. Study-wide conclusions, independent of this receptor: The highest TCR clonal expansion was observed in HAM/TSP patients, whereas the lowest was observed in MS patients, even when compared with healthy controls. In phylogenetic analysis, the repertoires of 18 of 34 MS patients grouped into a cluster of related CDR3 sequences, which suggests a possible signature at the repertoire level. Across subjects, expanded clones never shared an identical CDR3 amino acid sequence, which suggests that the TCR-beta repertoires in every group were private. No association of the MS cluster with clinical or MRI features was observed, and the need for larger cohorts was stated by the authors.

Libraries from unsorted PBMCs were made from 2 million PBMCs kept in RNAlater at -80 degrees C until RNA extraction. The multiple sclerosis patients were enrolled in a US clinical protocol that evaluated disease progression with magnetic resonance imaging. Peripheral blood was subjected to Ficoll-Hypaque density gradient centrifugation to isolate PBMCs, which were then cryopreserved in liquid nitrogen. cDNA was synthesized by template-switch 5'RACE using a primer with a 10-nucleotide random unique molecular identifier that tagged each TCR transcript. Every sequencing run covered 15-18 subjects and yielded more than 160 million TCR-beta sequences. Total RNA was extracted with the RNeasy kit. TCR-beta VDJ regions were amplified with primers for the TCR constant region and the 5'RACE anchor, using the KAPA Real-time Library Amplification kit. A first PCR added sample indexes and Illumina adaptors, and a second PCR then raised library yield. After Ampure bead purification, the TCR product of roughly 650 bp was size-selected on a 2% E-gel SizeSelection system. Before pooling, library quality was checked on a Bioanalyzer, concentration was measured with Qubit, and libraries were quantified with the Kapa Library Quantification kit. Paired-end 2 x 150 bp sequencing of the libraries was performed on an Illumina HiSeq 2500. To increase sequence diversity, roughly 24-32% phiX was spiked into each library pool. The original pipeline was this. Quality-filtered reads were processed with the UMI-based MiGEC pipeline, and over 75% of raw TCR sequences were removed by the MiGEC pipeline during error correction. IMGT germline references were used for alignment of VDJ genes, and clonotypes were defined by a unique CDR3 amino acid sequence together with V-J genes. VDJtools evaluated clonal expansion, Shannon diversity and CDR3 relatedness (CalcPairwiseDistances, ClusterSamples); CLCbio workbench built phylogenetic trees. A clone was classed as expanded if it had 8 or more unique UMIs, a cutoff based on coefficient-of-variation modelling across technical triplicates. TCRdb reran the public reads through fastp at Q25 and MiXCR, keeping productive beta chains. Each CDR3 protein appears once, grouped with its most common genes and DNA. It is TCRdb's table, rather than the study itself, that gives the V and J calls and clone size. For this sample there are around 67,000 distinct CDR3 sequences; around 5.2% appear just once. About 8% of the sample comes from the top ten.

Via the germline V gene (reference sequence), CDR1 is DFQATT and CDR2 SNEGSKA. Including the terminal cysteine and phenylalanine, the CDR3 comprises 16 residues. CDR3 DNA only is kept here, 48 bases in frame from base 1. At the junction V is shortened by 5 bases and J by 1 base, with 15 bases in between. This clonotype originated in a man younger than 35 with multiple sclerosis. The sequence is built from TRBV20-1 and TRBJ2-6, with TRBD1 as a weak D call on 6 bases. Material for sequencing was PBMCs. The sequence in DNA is TGCAGTGCTCCAACCGGGACACCGTCTGGGGCCAACGTCCTGACTTTC. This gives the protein CSAPTGTPSGANVLTF.